Presented here are 26 T cell receptor beta chains from one specimen sequenced in a study of blood T cell repertoires in COVID-19. Here immunoSEQ multiplex PCR was the method, and the copy in TCRdb shows in-frame clones only, minus some. The sample shows more than 450,000 clones, around 90% of them seen only once. The sequenced sample was PBMCs or T cells enriched from blood (not recorded which). The receptors were sampled from a woman younger than 30 who had recovered from COVID-19.

V gene TRBV5-4 combines with J gene TRBJ2-7, with 7 positions matching TRBD2. The CDR3 is 15 residues long. J lost 1 base, V lost 4 bases, and 8 bases had no gene match. CDR1 is SGHNT, CDR2 YYREEE, per germline (reference sequence). CDR3 DNA: TGTGCCAGCAGCGGCGGGGGTACCGAGTCCTACGAGCAGTACTTC. Amino acids: CASSGGGTESYEQYF.

The chain couples TRBV5-5 to TRBJ2-6; D is perhaps TRBD2 (5 bases). The CDR3 runs to 17 residues. Trimming cost V 0 bases and J 0 bases, with 10 bases left between them. Germline lookup yields CDR1 SGHKS and CDR2 YYEKEE (reference sequence). CDR3 protein: CASSLEGGYSGANVLTF. The CDR3 DNA is TGTGCCAGCAGCTTGGAGGGCGGGTACTCTGGGGCCAACGTCCTGACTTTC. The complete variable domain, with remaining parts taken from reference TRBV5-5 and TRBJ2-6, reads DAGVTQSPTHLIKTRGQQVTLRCSPISGHKSVSWYQQVLGQGPQFIFQYYEKEERGRGNFPDRFSARQFPNYSSELNVNALLLGDSALYLCASSLEGGYSGANVLTFGAGSRLTVL.

This chain links TRBV27 with TRBJ1-5; weak D call: TRBD1 (5 bases). The CDR3 totals 14 residues. V dropped 6 bases and J dropped 6 bases, with 15 bases sitting between them. The V gene's germline CDR1 is MNHEY and CDR2 SMNVEV (reference sequence). The CDR3 is CASSPLFTGQPQHF. DNA for the CDR3: TGTGCCAGCAGCCCCCTATTTACAGGTCAGCCCCAGCATTTT.

The chain joins TRBV4-2 to TRBJ2-5, with 11 bases that match TRBD1. Trimming removed 4 bases from V and 5 bases from J; junction bases left unmatched: 9. This CDR3 region has 16 residues. Per germline, CDR1 LGHNA and CDR2 YNFKEQ. The CDR3 DNA is TGTGCCAGCAGCCTCGAGGGACAGGGGGGTTCGGAGACCCAGTACTTC. Translated: CASSLEGQGGSETQYF.

The V and J genes are TRBV24-1 and TRBJ2-7; D may be TRBD1 (6 bases). The CDR3 is made up of 14 amino acids. Deletions cut 3 bases from V and 6 bases from J, with 14 bases between. Germline V CDR1 and CDR2: KGHDR, SFDVKD. The CDR3 DNA sequence: TGTGCCACCAGTGATGTATCACAGGGTAGCGAGCAGTACTTC. The encoded protein is CATSDVSQGSEQYF.

This chain connects TRBV11-2 to TRBJ2-5, with D possibly being TRBD1 (6 bases). The CDR3 spans 15 residues. Trimming took off 5 bases at V and 0 bases at J, with 13 bases between the two ends. Germline lookup yields CDR1 SGHAT and CDR2 FQNNGV. The CDR3 bases are TGTGCCAGCAGCCCGGACAGTCTGTACCAAGAGACCCAGTACTTC. Amino acids: CASSPDSLYQETQYF.

The chain links TRBV12-3 or TRBV12-4 to TRBJ2-4, with D unclear. V lost 6 bases and J 8 bases, leaving 14 bases between the germline ends. This CDR3 has 13 residues. The CDR3 loop reads CASRSNNDDIQYF. In DNA form, the CDR3 reads TGTGCCAGCAGGTCGAACAATGATGACATTCAGTACTTC.

V usage is TRBV29-1 and J usage is TRBJ1-5, with D possibly TRBD1 on 6 matching bases. The germline V gene encodes CDR1 SQVTM and CDR2 ANQGSEA. Trimming stripped 5 bases from V and 5 bases from J, with 19 bases between. This CDR3 has 15 amino acids. CDR3 nucleotide sequence: TGCAGCGTTTCCATGGGGGGGGCGCGGGATCAGCCCCAGCATTTT. Amino acids: CSVSMGGARDQPQHF.

The chain combines TRBV20-1 with TRBJ1-5; D is unresolved. The V end was cut by 3 bases, the J end by 4 bases, with 13 bases between. The CDR3 is 14 amino acids. Looked up from germline, CDR1 is DFQATT and CDR2 is SNEGSKA (reference sequence). The CDR3 protein is CSASPIGGNQPQHF. Written as DNA, the CDR3 is TGCAGTGCTAGTCCTATAGGAGGGAATCAGCCCCAGCATTTT.

The rearrangement links TRBV19 to TRBJ2-1, with 9 nucleotides matching TRBD2. Germline-derived CDR1 and CDR2 are LNHDA and SQIVND (reference sequence). V shed 6 bases, J shed 12 bases, and the junction held 12 bases outside the gene matches. The CDR3 is made up of 14 amino acids. For the CDR3, the DNA is TGTGCCAGTAGCCCGGGACTAGCATCAATGATGCAGTTCTTC. Its protein product is CASSPGLASMMQFF.

The table lists this clone with a few counts. The chain uses TRBV19 and TRBJ1-1, with D possibly TRBD1 on 6 matching bases. Germline values: CDR1 LNHDA, CDR2 SQIVND (reference sequence). Trimming stripped 7 bases from V and 4 bases from J, with 16 bases between. CDR3 size: 14 residues. As DNA, the CDR3 is TGTGCCAGTACAAATCAGGTAGGGGGCACTGAAGCTTTCTTT. It translates to CASTNQVGGTEAFF.

This clone was counted only a few times. This chain links TRBV14 with TRBJ2-2, with D hard to call. The CDR3 loop spans 14 amino acids. Germline lookup yields CDR1 SGHDN and CDR2 FVKESK. V was cut by 2 bases and J by 4 bases, with 8 bases left in between. The CDR3 protein is CASSQRRGTGELFF. The CDR3 nucleotides are TGTGCCAGCAGCCAAAGGAGAGGCACCGGGGAGCTGTTTTTT. Filled out from reference TRBV14 and TRBJ2-2, the complete variable domain reads EAGVTQFPSHSVIEKGQTVTLRCDPISGHDNLYWYRRVMGKEIKFLLHFVKESKQDESGMPNNRFLAERTGGTYSTLKVQPAELEDSGVYFCASSQRRGTGELFFGEGSRLTVL.

The chain couples TRBV27 to TRBJ2-5; TRBD1 matches 9 bases. The V gene end was trimmed by 6 bases and the J gene end by 4 bases; junction bases not matched to a gene: 3. Germline V lookup: CDR1 MNHEY, CDR2 SMNVEV (reference sequence). The CDR3 covers 13 residues. This CDR3 is CASRTTGGETQYF. CDR3 DNA: TGTGCCAGCAGAACGACAGGGGGAGAGACCCAGTACTTC.

The CDR3 spells CASRLTGSYGYTF. CDR3 DNA sequence: TGTGCCAGCAGGCTGACAGGGAGCTATGGCTACACCTTC. V and J are TRBV27 and TRBJ1-2; 7 nucleotides match TRBD1. Germline V gives CDR1 MNHEY, CDR2 SMNVEV (reference sequence). The CDR3 has 13 amino acids. J lost 4 bases, V lost 6 bases, and 5 bases had no gene match.

The chain carries TRBV5-4 and TRBJ1-4; D not certain. Between the trimmed V and J ends, which lost 2 bases and 0 bases, there was a span of 11 bases. CDR1 SGHNT and CDR2 YYREEE come from the germline V gene (reference sequence). CDR3 length: 16 amino acids. CDR3 in DNA: TGTGCCAGCAGCTTAATTAGCGATGCAACTAATGAAAAACTGTTTTTT. Translating it yields CASSLISDATNEKLFF.

The chain is built from TRBV10-1 and TRBJ1-1, with D possibly matching TRBD1 (6 bases). In germline, CDR1 is WNHNN, CDR2 SYGVQD (reference sequence). V was cut by 8 bases and J by 10 bases, with 20 bases left in between. The length of the CDR3 is 13 residues. The DNA for the CDR3 is TGCGCCAGCTCCCTCGGGACACCGGATCGAGCTTTCTTT. It encodes CASSLGTPDRAFF.

The chain carries TRBV28 and TRBJ1-2; no reliable D call. CDR3 length: 16 amino acids. V lost 8 bases and J 1 base, leaving 20 bases between the germline ends. Germline CDR1 is MDHEN and CDR2 is SYDVKM. CDR3 nucleotides: TGTGCCAGCTTGAGGATAGCCCCGAACTTTAACTATGGCTACACCTTC. Translating gives CASLRIAPNFNYGYTF.

This clone came up a few times. This chain uses TRBV25-1 with TRBJ1-6, with TRBD1 as a possible D gene (5 bases). Germline V gives CDR1 MGHDK, CDR2 SYGVNS. This CDR3 has 14 residues. V gave up 6 bases and J gave up 7 bases, with 13 bases separating them. This chain's CDR3 is CASRRDGKNSPLHF. CDR3 coding DNA: TGTGCCAGCAGGCGGGACGGAAAAAATTCACCCCTCCACTTT.

The V and J genes are TRBV5-1 and TRBJ1-4; the D gene is possibly TRBD1 (6 bases). The germline V gene has CDR1 SGHRS and CDR2 YFSETQ. The CDR3 spans 14 residues. Deletions cut 3 bases from V and 7 bases from J, with 13 bases between. CDR3 bases: TGCGCCAGCAGCTCCGAGGGGGTTAGTGAAAAACTGTTTTTT. Its protein is CASSSEGVSEKLFF.

CDR3 sequence: CSFQQGLDEKLFF. The CDR3 DNA is TGCAGCTTCCAACAGGGTTTGGATGAAAAACTGTTTTTT. The rearrangement links TRBV29-1 to TRBJ1-4; TRBD1 is a possible D gene (6 bases). Germline values: CDR1 SQVTM, CDR2 ANQGSEA. Trimming pared 8 bases from V and 6 bases from J, leaving 16 bases between. The CDR3 contains 13 residues.

V usage is TRBV7-9 and J usage is TRBJ1-1; D ambiguous. The CDR3 length is 13 residues. Germline-derived CDR1 and CDR2 are SEHNR and FQNEAQ (reference sequence). The ends were cut back, 3 bases at V and 6 bases at J, with 11 bases in the middle. The CDR3: CASSFIDISEAFF. CDR3 sequence (DNA): TGTGCCAGCAGCTTTATTGACATATCTGAAGCTTTCTTT.

This chain joins TRBV29-1 and TRBJ2-1; 11 nucleotides line up with TRBD2. The J segment lost 0 bases and the V segment lost 7 bases, leaving 5 bases of the junction unmatched. The CDR3 contains 15 residues. Germline V gene data show CDR1 as SQVTM and CDR2 as ANQGSEA. The CDR3 region is CSATSGDPSYNEQFF. For the CDR3, the DNA is TGCAGCGCGACTAGCGGGGACCCCTCCTACAATGAGCAGTTCTTC.

There are a few counts of this clone. The chain couples TRBV28 to TRBJ1-1, with TRBD1 as a possible D gene (5 bases). Germline V CDR1 and CDR2: MDHEN, SYDVKM. The V end was cut by 1 base, the J end by 3 bases, with 9 bases between. The CDR3 runs to 14 residues. The CDR3, as DNA: TGTGCCAGCAGTTTATATGGGGGGTACACTGAAGCTTTCTTT. Encoded protein: CASSLYGGYTEAFF.

The chain recombines TRBV7-8 with TRBJ1-2; D is possibly TRBD1 (6 bases). V was trimmed by 0 bases and J by 8 bases, leaving 16 bases between them. Germline CDR1 and CDR2: SGHVS and FQNEAQ. This CDR3 spans 15 amino acids. CDR3 nucleotides: TGTGCCAGCAGCTTAGCGCGCGGGGGCGCCAAGGGCTACACCTTC. The encoded protein is CASSLARGGAKGYTF. The entire variable domain, with the rest obtained from reference TRBV7-8 and TRBJ1-2, is as follows: GAGVSQSPRYKVAKRGQDVALRCDPISGHVSLFWYQQALGQGPEFLTYFQNEAQLDKSGLPSDRFFAERPEGSVSTLKIQRTQQEDSAVYLCASSLARGGAKGYTFGSGTRLTVV.

V gene TRBV19 combines with J gene TRBJ1-5; 8 bases match TRBD1. V shed 3 bases, J shed 6 bases, and the junction held 16 bases outside the gene matches. This CDR3 contains 18 residues. CDR1 is LNHDA and CDR2 is SQIVND in the germline V gene (reference sequence). CDR3 DNA sequence: TGTGCCAGTAGTATTTGGGGTCGGCAGGGGGCCAATAGTCAGCCCCAGCATTTT. Amino acid sequence: CASSIWGRQGANSQPQHF.

This clone is a singleton in its sample. The chain recombines TRBV19 with TRBJ1-2; weak D call: TRBD1 (5 bases). Trimming removed 9 bases from V and 5 bases from J, with 25 bases in between. The CDR3 loop spans 16 amino acids. CDR1 is LNHDA and CDR2 is SQIVND in the germline V gene (reference sequence). The CDR3 DNA reads as TGTGCCAGCCTATGGGAGGCAGGGCGGTCTGAGTATGGCTACACCTTC. Residues: CASLWEAGRSEYGYTF.